This TCR beta chain appears in the sequencing data of a study of T cell responses to AZD1222 COVID-19 vaccine. V shed 2 bases and J shed 4 bases, with 9 bases lying between them. The CDR3 length is 13 residues. Germline V gives CDR1 MDHEN, CDR2 SYDVKM. Here immunoSEQ multiplex PCR was the method, and the copy in TCRdb shows in-frame clones only, minus some. The data hold roughly 80,000 clones, with about 90% observed a single time. The sequences come from peripheral blood, collected on day 0 of AZD1222 vaccination. The sequence was obtained from an adult in good health. The V gene is TRBV28, the J gene TRBJ2-7; D unresolved. For the CDR3, the DNA is TGTGCCAGCAGTTTAGGCAGGTCATACGAGCAGTACTTC. It codes for CASSLGRSYEQYF.